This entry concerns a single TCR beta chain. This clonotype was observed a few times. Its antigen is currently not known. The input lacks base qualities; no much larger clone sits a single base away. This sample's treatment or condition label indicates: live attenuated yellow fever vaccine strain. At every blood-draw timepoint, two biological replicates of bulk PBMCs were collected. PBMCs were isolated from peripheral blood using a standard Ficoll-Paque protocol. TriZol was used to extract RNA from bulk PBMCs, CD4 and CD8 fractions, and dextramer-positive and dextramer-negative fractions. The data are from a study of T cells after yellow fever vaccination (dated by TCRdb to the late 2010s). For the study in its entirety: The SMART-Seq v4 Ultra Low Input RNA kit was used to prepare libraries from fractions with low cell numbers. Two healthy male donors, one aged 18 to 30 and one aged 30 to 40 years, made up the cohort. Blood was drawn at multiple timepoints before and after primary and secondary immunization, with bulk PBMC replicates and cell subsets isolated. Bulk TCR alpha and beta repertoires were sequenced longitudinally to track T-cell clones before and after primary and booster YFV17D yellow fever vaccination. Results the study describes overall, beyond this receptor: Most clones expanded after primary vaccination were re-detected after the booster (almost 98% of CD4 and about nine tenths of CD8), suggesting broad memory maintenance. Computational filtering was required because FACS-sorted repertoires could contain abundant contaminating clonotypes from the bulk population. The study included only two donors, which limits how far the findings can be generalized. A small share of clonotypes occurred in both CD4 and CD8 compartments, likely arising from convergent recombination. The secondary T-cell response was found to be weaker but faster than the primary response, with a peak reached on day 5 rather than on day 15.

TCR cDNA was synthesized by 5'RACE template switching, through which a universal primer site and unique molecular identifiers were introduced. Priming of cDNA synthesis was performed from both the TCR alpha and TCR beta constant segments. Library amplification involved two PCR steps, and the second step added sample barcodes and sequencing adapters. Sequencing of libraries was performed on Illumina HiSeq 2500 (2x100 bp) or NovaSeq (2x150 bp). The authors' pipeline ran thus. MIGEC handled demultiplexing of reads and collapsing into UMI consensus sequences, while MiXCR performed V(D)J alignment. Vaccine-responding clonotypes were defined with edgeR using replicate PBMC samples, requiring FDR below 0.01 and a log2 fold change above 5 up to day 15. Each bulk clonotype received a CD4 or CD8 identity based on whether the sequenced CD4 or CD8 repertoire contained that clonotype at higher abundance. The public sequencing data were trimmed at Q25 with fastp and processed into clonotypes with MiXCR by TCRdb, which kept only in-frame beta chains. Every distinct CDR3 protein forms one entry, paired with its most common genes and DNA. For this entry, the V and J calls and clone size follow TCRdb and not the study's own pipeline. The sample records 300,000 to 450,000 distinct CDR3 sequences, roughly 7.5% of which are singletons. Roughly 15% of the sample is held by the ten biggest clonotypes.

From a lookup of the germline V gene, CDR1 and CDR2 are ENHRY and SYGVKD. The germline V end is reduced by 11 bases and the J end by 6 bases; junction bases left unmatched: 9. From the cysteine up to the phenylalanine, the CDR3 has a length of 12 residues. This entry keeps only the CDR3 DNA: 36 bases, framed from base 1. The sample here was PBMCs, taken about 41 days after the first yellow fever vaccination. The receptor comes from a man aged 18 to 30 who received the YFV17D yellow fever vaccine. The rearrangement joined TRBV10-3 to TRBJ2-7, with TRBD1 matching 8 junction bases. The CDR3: CAARDRSAEQYF. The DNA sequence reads TGTGCCGCTAGGGACAGGTCGGCCGAGCAGTACTTC.